This T cell receptor beta chain is from a study of blood T cells in healthy people across ages. Whole-study findings and limits: Diversity of TCR beta per million T cells declined in a roughly linear way with age.

The CDR3 has 12 amino acids. Looked up from germline, CDR1 is SNHLY and CDR2 is FYNNEI. V was cut by 7 bases and J by 6 bases, with 10 bases left in between. A second PCR, run for about 7 to 11 cycles, used a sample-barcoded 5' primer plus a J-beta primer mix. Every molecule of cDNA carried a tag from a template-switch adaptor with 12 random nucleotides. Each CDR3 protein is one row after TCRdb ran MiXCR on the 5' RACE reads. The sample includes about 1.8 million distinct CDR3 sequences, around half of them seen just once. On this clonotype: Its antigen is unidentified.

The sample comprised blood. This chain uses TRBV2 with TRBJ2-1, with a possible D match to TRBD2 (5 bases). This receptor was obtained from a woman in her thirties or forties in good health. This CDR3 reads CASTGSGNEQFF. In nucleotides, the CDR3 is TGTGCCAGCACGGGGTCGGGCAATGAGCAGTTCTTC.